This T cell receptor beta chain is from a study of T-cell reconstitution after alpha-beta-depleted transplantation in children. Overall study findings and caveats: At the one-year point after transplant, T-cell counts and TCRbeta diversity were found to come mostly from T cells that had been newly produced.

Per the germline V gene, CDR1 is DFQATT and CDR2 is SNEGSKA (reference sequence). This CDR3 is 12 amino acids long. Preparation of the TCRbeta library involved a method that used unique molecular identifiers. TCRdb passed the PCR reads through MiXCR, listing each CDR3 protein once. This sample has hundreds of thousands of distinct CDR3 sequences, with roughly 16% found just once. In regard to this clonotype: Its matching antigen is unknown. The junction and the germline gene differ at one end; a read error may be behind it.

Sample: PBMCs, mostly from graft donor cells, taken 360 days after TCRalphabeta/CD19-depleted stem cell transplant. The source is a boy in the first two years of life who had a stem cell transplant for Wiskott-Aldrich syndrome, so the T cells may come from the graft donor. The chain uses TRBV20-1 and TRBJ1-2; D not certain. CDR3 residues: CSARGPNYGYTF. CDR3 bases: TGCAGTGCGAGAGGACCGAACTATGGCTACACCTTC.